The source of this T cell receptor (beta chain) is a study of blood T cells in healthy people across ages. There are a few counts of this clonotype. Every sample yielded at least 6.5 million isolated PBMCs. V lost 3 bases, J lost 6 bases, and 13 bases lay in between. Germline lookup yields CDR1 LGHDT and CDR2 YNNKEL (reference sequence). The CDR3 contains 14 residues. A sample-barcoded 5' primer and a J-beta primer mix were used in a second PCR of about 6 to 12 cycles. From the 5' RACE reads, TCRdb called clonotypes with MiXCR, one entry per CDR3 protein. The table records approximately 680,000 distinct CDR3 sequences, about 32% of them present only once.

Sequenced sample: blood. This sequence was found in an elderly woman in good health. This chain joins TRBV3-1 and TRBJ2-3; perhaps TRBD2 as D (7 bases). CDR3 in DNA: TGTGCCAGCAGCCACCCGGAGGGGGGGGATACGCAGTATTTT. Protein product: CASSHPEGGDTQYF.